This T cell receptor beta chain was profiled in a study of T cells in localized non-small cell lung cancer. Sequencing was performed with immunoSEQ multiplex PCR; in TCRdb, only in-frame clones are kept and a portion is missing. Of about 20,000 clones detected, over 70% appear once; the ten largest clones hold less than 15%. General study points: Peak T cell clonality was found in uninvolved adjacent lung, exceeding tumor.

A word on this clone: What it recognizes is unknown. Germline and junction disagree at one end, which may indicate a read error.

The CDR3 is 14 amino acids. Per the germline V gene, CDR1 is SGHTS and CDR2 is YDEGEE. Here the sequenced sample was PBMCs, taken before any cancer treatment. The receptor was isolated from a man aged 40-75 years with stage II squamous cell lung carcinoma. This chain connects TRBV5-8 to TRBJ1-2, with TRBD1 identical over 9 bases. The CDR3 coding sequence is TGTGCCAGCAGCCCCCGGGACAGGGTAACCTCTTGTAGCTTC. It specifies CASSPRDRVTSCSF.